Described below is a single T cell receptor (beta chain) sequence and its context. This receptor's antigen is unknown. Within one base of it there is no much larger clone, and no base qualities were kept. The cohort comprised hundreds of healthy bone marrow donors. At the time of sampling, every cohort member was nominally healthy, though immune exposures that went unrecorded were likely present. The donor tested CMV seronegative, placing the donor among the roughly 400 seronegative members of the cohort. A peripheral blood sample was provided by each donor, and peripheral blood mononuclear cells were used for TCR beta sequencing. Genomic DNA was extracted from the blood cell samples with the Qiagen DNeasy Blood Extraction Kit. The sample originates from a study of cytomegalovirus exposure and HLA in healthy donors (dated by TCRdb to about 2017). Concerning the study at large: An earlier analysis of several hundred of the donors reported 276 Gb of sequence data and 95 million to 140 million unique TCR beta sequences obtained from roughly 180 million T cells. Rather than drawing on any new phenotypic data, the later analysis identified candidate immune exposures from TCR beta sequences and the way those sequences occurred across donors. To decide whether each TCR beta V gene segment behaved as functional or pseudogenic, an earlier analysis of some 600 of the donors relied on high-throughput TCR beta sequencing. Donor age, sex, ethnicity and CMV serostatus were compiled alongside the repertoire data. In a later analysis, previously published TCR beta repertoires from hundreds of donors were re-analyzed and high-resolution HLA genotyping was added so that TCR occurrence patterns could be studied. All discovery cohort repertoires had been generated on a single sequencing platform. An early release covering more than 500 HLA-typed donors comprised roughly 300 gigabases of sequencing data and approximately 80 million unique TCR sequences. Across around 400 genotyped donors of the cohort, an average of roughly 250,000 unique TCR beta nucleotide sequences per donor were sequenced, and 15% to 20% of those sequences were non-productive. The T cell repertoires of 700 or so subjects were profiled by immunosequencing and related to cytomegalovirus serostatus. Both class I and class II loci were covered by HLA typing, at four-digit resolution. Because of strong linkage in the cohort, five DR-DQ haplotypes were treated as single units for association and clustering. To predict cytomegalovirus infection status, the study combined high-throughput TCR immunosequencing, statistical association of individual TCRs with disease status, and machine learning. The study was designed to test whether signatures of past pathogen exposure could be identified by cataloging public T cell receptors. Genome-wide SNP genotypes for about 65% of the roughly 670 donors were used in a later genetic analysis, which treated that subset as a discovery cohort. Of the 300 to 500 genotyped donors, approximately 80% were placed in the genetic ancestry cluster associated with self-reported Caucasian donors. Along with the roughly 610-subject first cohort, a separate validation cohort of over a hundred different subjects was used. Typing coverage differed by locus: A, B, C, DRB1 and DQB1 were typed in roughly 620-640 donors, DQA1 in around 500, DPA1 in 600 to 610, and DPB1 in around 440.

Summary of the overall study and its limitations: Correlated functional status among segregating V segments might be attributable to linkage disequilibrium, but an unknown experimental factor could not be ruled out. Some IMGT-functional V segments, including TRBV6-2 and TRBV6-3, could not be distinguished by the 87-base-pair reads and were therefore excluded. In a later analysis, several top co-occurrence clusters were reported to appear linked to parvovirus B19, influenza, CMV and Epstein-Barr virus. HLA typing was unavailable for some donors at each locus, so association tests used only the typed subset. A few of the identified cytomegalovirus-associated TCR beta chains were confirmed in vitro to be specific for cytomegalovirus antigens. Presence/absence analyses assumed roughly uniform sequencing depth across donors, an assumption that may not hold. Compared with equally common non-associated chains, HLA-associated TCR beta chains in a later analysis were more clonally expanded and had lower generation probabilities. A later genetic analysis reported fewer N-insertions in productive TCRs among donors in an Asian-associated ancestry cluster than the roughly 670-donor mean. Because counts were too low, roughly 17 rarely observed V segments, including chromosome 9 orphons, were left out of the earlier analysis of 587 of the donors. According to a later analysis, most CMV-associated TCR beta chains appeared to be HLA-restricted, and the HLA associations seemed to be driven largely by CMV exposure. An association between a missense DCLRE1C variant and V-gene and J-gene trimming of TCR beta chains was found in a later genetic analysis and replicated in an independent cohort. A further reported finding was that TCR beta sequences accurately predicted the HLA-A and HLA-B alleles for most subjects in the first cohort. Specific HLA alleles were associated with about 17,000 TCR beta sequences at a false discovery rate of 0.05 in a later analysis. A group of highly shared sequence variants was considered likely to be a technical artifact of the sequencing pipeline. Cytomegalovirus status was reported to be diagnosed by the classifier with high specificity and sensitivity in both the original and validation cohorts. In this cohort, only TCR beta chains were sequenced, and detectable features were limited by the absence of alpha or paired-chain data. Across donors, most TCR sequences were observed very rarely, whereas some public TCRs were present in many individuals. According to a later analysis, TCR association rates differed among HLA loci, with DRB1 alleles showing the most associated TCRs and HLA-C alleles showing the fewest. In the study, some 160 TCR beta chains were listed as associated with cytomegalovirus. The authors suggested that the approach could potentially be extended to other disease states and immunological phenotypes. The only immune exposure information available for the cohort was CMV serostatus. When HLA alleles, especially DR and DQ, strongly co-occurred, attributing TCR associations to individual alleles was difficult. Broadly in line with IMGT annotations, most TCR beta V segments showed up in productive rearrangements about 87% or about 30% of the time in an earlier analysis of about 500 of the donors.

From its cysteine to its phenylalanine, the CDR3 spans 14 amino acids. Of the read, only the CDR3 DNA is kept; its 42 bases are in frame from base 1. The V and J ends are trimmed by 1 base and 2 bases, leaving 8 bases between them. CDR1 and CDR2, looked up from the germline V gene, are MDHEN and SYDVKM. Libraries were prepared through the immunoSEQ multiplex PCR assay. For the multiplex PCR, a mixture combining 60 forward primers for TCR Vbeta segments and 13 reverse primers for TCR Jbeta segments was used. Amplification of the CDR3 region of rearranged TCR beta genes was performed with a multiplex PCR assay on genomic DNA. Amplified TCR beta libraries were sequenced as 87-base-pair reads on the Illumina HiSeq System. The original methods were these. Across the 500 to 750 repertoires, a later analysis counted approximately 83 million unique TCR beta chains, some 11 million of which were shared by at least two donors. Raw reads were error-corrected and collapsed into unique sequences with a nearest-neighbor algorithm that merged closely related sequences to remove PCR and sequencing errors. To assign V, D and J gene segments, CDR3 sequences were aligned to IMGT reference sequences. For a sequence to be retained, a match of at least six nucleotides to both a V gene segment and a J gene segment was required. A rearrangement counted as productive if the CDR3 had no stop codons and remained in frame with V and J, and every other rearrangement counted as non-productive. Following IMGT convention, CDR3 was defined as the stretch from the second conserved V-encoded cysteine up to the conserved J-encoded phenylalanine. The earlier analysis of about 590 of the donors excluded sequences that lacked an unambiguous match to a single V gene segment. In an earlier analysis of approximately 500 of the donors, a V segment was called functional when productive rearrangements were above 56.7%, and segregating when the standard deviation between donors exceeded 5%. A statistical classification framework was developed to diagnose cytomegalovirus status using the catalog of TCR beta chain sequences. V and J gene assignment, in a later analysis, came from comparing TCR nucleotide sequences with IMGT/GENE-DB human TR gene sequences. In a later analysis, CDR3 sequences and most-parsimonious VDJ recombination scenarios were assigned using the TCRdist pipeline. In a later analysis, each TCR beta chain was defined by its CDR3 amino acid sequence together with its V-gene family, and reads lacking a unique V-gene family were excluded. To address suspected cross-contamination and a sequencing artifact, a later analysis removed several hundred highly shared, low-generation-probability nucleotide sequences. In a later analysis, a clonal expansion index was calculated for each public chain from normalized within-repertoire ranks of inferred template counts. Generation probabilities in a later analysis came from a VDJ recombination model fitted to out-of-frame rearrangements, and those results were checked against IGoR. A later analysis scored TCR-TCR, TCR-HLA and TCR-CMV co-occurrence with hypergeometric tests, applying a repertoire-size bias correction to TCR pairs. False discovery rates were estimated in a later analysis by permuting HLA or CMV assignments 20 times. A later analysis grouped co-occurring TCRs with DBSCAN, adding TCRdist sequence similarity when clustering within HLA-allele-positive subsets. Repertoires with fewer than 30,000 or more than 120,000 public chains were left out of co-occurrence clustering, as were a handful of repertoires with anomalous nucleotide sharing. TCRdb provides this immuneACCESS table in a form limited to in-frame rearrangements. Some clones are lacking; in checked studies, under half of them reflect an unresolved V gene, and why the rest are absent is not known. That table is the source of V, J and clone size, and D and trimming were worked out from the DNA. This sample gives 200,000 to 250,000 clones in total; almost 85% of them show up just once. 0.55% to 0.7% of the sample is held by the ten biggest clonotypes.

Sequenced sample: PBMCs. The sequence came from a middle-aged woman in good health and CMV-seronegative. Recombination linked TRBV28 to TRBJ1-2; tentative D gene TRBD1, with 6 bases matching. At the DNA level, the sequence is TGTGCCAGCAGTTTATACGGACAGAACTATGGCTACACCTTC. Its amino acids are CASSLYGQNYGYTF.